Below, 17 T cell receptor beta chains from the same sample are listed, as sequenced in a study of HIV-infected patients and healthy controls (dated by TCRdb to the mid-2010s). Follow-up blood from HIV-infected patients was collected roughly three months, about 14 weeks, after antiretroviral therapy began. Since whole blood was used without any cell fractionation, the repertoire reflected all peripheral T cells in unsorted form. The library relied on 5' RACE. The reads were generated on an Illumina MiSeq. Reverse transcription of 400 to 650 ng RNA was performed with SuperScript III using primers directed against the alpha and beta constant regions. Separate libraries for the alpha and beta chains were generated through chain-specific third strand synthesis that incorporated multiplexing indices. TCRdb reprocessed the public reads (quality trimming at Q25 with fastp, clone calling with MiXCR) and kept in-frame beta chains. Rows with one shared CDR3 protein collapse into an entry with the most common genes and DNA. The sample table contains around 5,000 distinct CDR3 sequences; only one count was recorded for about 20% of them. 25% to 35% of the sample rests with the top ten.

The sequencing used blood, collected during antiretroviral therapy. The receptor set was obtained from an adult with HIV infection.

This clonotype is judged medium-sized. J is TRBJ1-1 and V is TRBV5-4; 7 bases agree with TRBD1. The length of the CDR3 is 18 residues. Trimming at V came to 10 bases and at J to 0 bases, leaving 21 bases not matched to a gene. Germline CDR1 and CDR2: SGHNT and YYREEE (reference sequence). DNA for the CDR3: TGTGCCCTTCATCAGGGGGGGGGCGCGGGAGTCCTGAACACTGAAGCTTTCTTT. Translation: CALHQGGGAGVLNTEAFF.

By share, this clonotype counts as medium-sized (0.01 to 0.1%). The chain employs TRBV6-6 and TRBJ2-6, with D hard to call. The V end lost 4 bases, the J end lost 0 bases, and 4 bases lay between the germline ends. The length of the CDR3 is 14 residues. Per the germline V gene, CDR1 is MNHNY and CDR2 is SVGAGI (reference sequence). This chain's CDR3 is CASSWSSGANVLTF. The CDR3 DNA is TGTGCCAGCAGTTGGAGCTCTGGGGCCAACGTCCTGACTTTC.

Turning to this clonotype: Given a much more abundant clone one base away, this may be a read error. V gene TRBV5-5 combines with J gene TRBJ2-3, with 12 bases that match TRBD2. The CDR3 is 16 residues long. CDR1 SGHKS and CDR2 YYEKEE come from the germline V gene (reference sequence). The CDR3 bases are TGTGCCAGAAGCTCGCGACTAGCGGGGGCCACAGATACGCAGTATTTT. Amino acids: CARSSRLAGATDTQYF.

The chain joins TRBV20-1 to TRBJ1-1, with 10 bases that match TRBD1. This CDR3 is 15 amino acids long. V lost 6 bases to trimming and J lost 8 bases; unmatched junction nucleotides: 15. CDR1 and CDR2 (germline): DFQATT, SNEGSKA (reference sequence). As DNA, the CDR3 is TGCAGTGCCCCCAGGGGGGGACAGGGGTCATTGGAAGCTTTCTTT. Protein: CSAPRGGQGSLEAFF.

This clonotype is medium-sized (0.01 to 0.1%) within its sample. V usage is TRBV9 and J usage is TRBJ2-5; TRBD2 matches at 7 bases. V was pared by 0 bases and J by 0 bases, with 2 bases of the junction left unmatched. Germline-derived CDR1 and CDR2 are SGDLS and YYNGEE. The CDR3 totals 15 residues. CDR3 sequence: CASSVVGGYQETQYF. In DNA form, the CDR3 reads TGTGCCAGCAGCGTAGTGGGAGGGTACCAAGAGACCCAGTACTTC.

V usage is TRBV6-5 and J usage is TRBJ1-1, with D uncertain. This CDR3 has 14 residues. Trimming took 0 bases from V and 7 from J, leaving 12 bases between them. Germline CDR1 and CDR2: MNHEY and SVGAGI. CDR3 bases: TGTGCCAGCAGTTACTCTGGTCCGAGGCTTGAAGCTTTCTTT. The encoded protein is CASSYSGPRLEAFF.

This clonotype was detected a few times. This chain connects TRBV7-9 to TRBJ2-2; D unresolved. Per the germline V gene, CDR1 is SEHNR and CDR2 is FQNEAQ (reference sequence). V lost 7 bases and J 0 bases, leaving 9 bases between the germline ends. The CDR3 is 14 amino acids. CDR3 nucleotide sequence: TGTGCCAGCACCCCGACGGCGAACACCGGGGAGCTGTTTTTT. Residues: CASTPTANTGELFF.

Judged by abundance, this clonotype is medium-sized. The CDR3 region has the DNA TGTGCCAGCAGTTACGCCAATGAAAAACTGTTTTTT. Translation: CASSYANEKLFF. The V and J genes are TRBV6-5 and TRBJ1-4; no firm D call. This CDR3 region has 12 residues. Trimming removed 2 bases at V and 5 bases at J, with 3 bases between. In germline, CDR1 is MNHEY, CDR2 SVGAGI.

This clonotype was counted between two and nine times. This chain uses TRBV12-3 or TRBV12-4 with TRBJ1-2, with 7 positions matching TRBD1. Trimming took 7 bases from V and 6 from J; bases not matched to a gene: 8. The CDR3 consists of 13 residues. The CDR3 nucleotides read TGTGCCAGCAACCAAGACAGGGCCAATGGCTACACCTTC. This gives the protein CASNQDRANGYTF.

This clonotype was detected ten times or more. This chain uses TRBV12-3 or TRBV12-4 with TRBJ1-2, with 9 nucleotides matching TRBD1. This CDR3 spans 15 amino acids. Unmatched junction bases numbered 10, after V lost 3 bases and J lost 8 bases. For the CDR3, the DNA is TGTGCCAGCAGTTTCCCAGACAGGGGGGTTCACGGCTACACCTTC. It yields the protein CASSFPDRGVHGYTF.

The table lists this clonotype with many counts. The chain is built from TRBV19 and TRBJ1-4; possible D gene TRBD1, 6 bases. CDR3 length equals 14 residues. Germline V lookup: CDR1 LNHDA, CDR2 SQIVND (reference sequence). Trimming pared 6 bases from V and 7 bases from J, leaving 15 bases between. DNA of the CDR3: TGTGCCAGTAGGCGGGGGGGGCAGAGTGAAAAACTGTTTTTT. The encoded protein is CASRRGGQSEKLFF.

This clonotype is medium-sized by share. V gene TRBV25-1 combines with J gene TRBJ1-2, with 7 bases lining up with TRBD1. Germline V gene lookup returns CDR1 MGHDK and CDR2 SYGVNS. V was pared by 2 bases and J by 2 bases, with 5 bases of the junction left unmatched. The CDR3 runs to 15 residues. In DNA form, the CDR3 reads TGTGCCAGCAGTGAACCGGGGACAGTAAACTATGGCTACACCTTC. Encoded protein: CASSEPGTVNYGYTF.

This clonotype is medium-sized. The J gene is TRBJ2-2, the V gene TRBV7-6; D ambiguous. The V end lost 8 bases, the J end lost 1 base, and 11 bases lay between the germline ends. The CDR3 spans 14 residues. Per the germline V gene, CDR1 is SGHVS and CDR2 is FNYEAQ. The CDR3 DNA sequence: TGTGCCAGCCGACGGACCCAGAACACCGGGGAGCTGTTTTTT. Encoded protein: CASRRTQNTGELFF.

This clonotype is medium-sized. The chain combines TRBV5-1 with TRBJ2-3; D is undetermined. Deletions cut 0 bases from V and 0 bases from J, with 8 bases between. This CDR3 comprises 15 residues. Germline V lookup: CDR1 SGHRS, CDR2 YFSETQ. CDR3 in DNA: TGCGCCAGCAGCTTGGTGGAGAAAAGCACAGATACGCAGTATTTT. Protein sequence: CASSLVEKSTDTQYF.

This clonotype ranks as medium-sized. This sequence joins TRBV5-1 and TRBJ2-7; a possible D gene is TRBD2 (5 bases). Trimming removed 0 bases from V and 3 bases from J, with 7 bases in between. The CDR3 covers 13 residues. Looked up from germline, CDR1 is SGHRS and CDR2 is YFSETQ. The CDR3 protein is CASSLAEGYEQYF. CDR3 DNA: TGCGCCAGCAGCTTGGCCGAGGGCTACGAGCAGTACTTC. The full variable domain, its missing parts supplied by reference TRBV5-1 and TRBJ2-7, is KAGVTQTPRYLIKTRGQQVTLSCSPISGHRSVSWYQQTPGQGLQFLFEYFSETQRNKGNFPGRFSGRQFSNSRSEMNVSTLELGDSALYLCASSLAEGYEQYFGPGTRLTVT.

This clonotype was counted at least ten times. This chain uses TRBV19 with TRBJ1-2; perhaps TRBD1 as D (5 bases). V gave up 4 bases and J gave up 8 bases, with 17 bases separating them. Germline CDR1 and CDR2: LNHDA and SQIVND (reference sequence). The CDR3 runs to 14 residues. The CDR3 reads CASSTPRGYSGYTF. CDR3 sequence (DNA): TGTGCCAGTAGTACCCCCCGGGGCTATTCGGGCTACACCTTC.

In this sample, this clonotype turned up a few times. The chain couples TRBV12-3 or TRBV12-4 to TRBJ2-3, with TRBD1 matching 11 bases. The CDR3 has 14 amino acids. J gave up 6 bases and V 4 bases, and 3 bases lay outside the gene matches. CDR3 loop: CASSWTGGSDTQYF. DNA for the CDR3: TGTGCCAGCAGTTGGACAGGGGGCTCCGATACGCAGTATTTT.